The rows below give T cell receptor beta chains drawn from one sample of a study of blood T cell repertoires in COVID-19. Data came from immunoSEQ multiplex PCR; TCRdb stores just in-frame clones and leaves some out. The sample consists of approximately 500,000 clones, roughly 89% of them appearing once. Sequenced material: peripheral blood. Receptors originate from a woman in her fifties or sixties with COVID-19, enrolled during active disease. Both conserved end residues are part of each CDR3. The D gene is left open where the match is weak. Clone size is shown for a subset of rows, as once, few, many or a class of expanded clone.

v_gene	abundance	j_gene	d_gene	CDR3aa	CDR3nt
TRBV11-2	.	TRBJ2-3	.	CASSFPTQGSGQQKDTQYF	TGTGCCAGCAGCTTTCCTACACAAGGTAGTGGACAGCAAAAGGATACGCAGTATTTT
TRBV11-2	.	TRBJ1-2	TRBD1	CASSWLHLGQKGYTF	TGTGCCAGCAGCTGGCTGCACCTGGGACAGAAGGGCTACACCTTC
TRBV19	once	TRBJ1-1	.	CASSIRGGVGEAFF	TGTGCCAGTAGTATAAGAGGGGGAGTCGGTGAAGCTTTCTTT
TRBV4-1	.	TRBJ2-1	.	CASSQARIGSRDEQFF	TGCGCCAGCAGCCAGGCTAGAATCGGCTCCAGAGATGAGCAGTTCTTC
TRBV19	once	TRBJ1-1	.	CASVYMNTEAFF	TGTGCCAGCGTTTATATGAACACTGAAGCTTTCTTT
TRBV19	.	TRBJ1-2	.	CARGVGHLLNYGYTF	TGTGCCAGAGGTGTTGGACACCTCTTAAACTATGGCTACACCTTC
TRBV6-5	.	TRBJ1-4	TRBD1	CASSGQEGVFF	TGTGCCAGCAGCGGACAGGAGGGCGTGTTTTTT
TRBV19	.	TRBJ1-5	.	CASSSPGSPQHF	TGTGCCAGTAGTTCCCCGGGTAGTCCCCAGCATTTT
TRBV12-3/TRBV12-4	.	TRBJ2-1	.	CASSQTSEQFF	TGTGCCAGCAGTCAAACGAGTGAGCAGTTCTTC
TRBV19	.	TRBJ2-2	.	CASSWRGLGELFF	TGTGCCAGTAGTTGGCGGGGCCTCGGGGAGCTGTTTTTT
TRBV6-5	.	TRBJ1-5	.	CAIGDYLGPQHF	TGTGCCATCGGGGATTACTTGGGGCCCCAGCATTTT
TRBV7-2	.	TRBJ1-2	.	CASSLAGTSANYGYTF	TGTGCCAGCAGCTTAGCCGGGACATCTGCTAACTATGGCTACACCTTC
TRBV4-2	once	TRBJ2-7	TRBD1	CASSQGQGFGYEQYF	TGTGCCAGCAGCCAGGGACAGGGGTTTGGGTACGAGCAGTACTTC
TRBV27	.	TRBJ2-7	.	CASSLDSLHSYEQYF	TGTGCCAGCAGTTTAGACAGCCTCCACTCCTACGAGCAGTACTTC
TRBV9	.	TRBJ1-1	.	CASSVAVQGDTEAFF	TGTGCCAGCAGCGTAGCTGTACAGGGAGACACTGAAGCTTTCTTT
TRBV5-1	.	TRBJ2-2	.	CASSLHGENTGELFF	TGCGCCAGCAGCTTGCACGGGGAGAACACCGGGGAGCTGTTTTTT
TRBV9	.	TRBJ1-2	TRBD1	CAIPRDSYNYGYTF	TGTGCCATTCCGAGGGACAGTTATAACTATGGCTACACCTTC
TRBV12-3/TRBV12-4	.	TRBJ1-5	.	CASSHRENQPQHF	TGTGCCAGCAGCCACAGGGAAAATCAGCCCCAGCATTTT
TRBV6-6	.	TRBJ1-5	.	CASSYREGTHQPQHF	TGTGCCAGCAGTTACAGGGAGGGAACCCATCAGCCCCAGCATTTT
TRBV19	.	TRBJ2-7	TRBD2	CASAGWGGKSYEQYF	TGTGCCAGTGCCGGCTGGGGGGGAAAATCCTACGAGCAGTACTTC
TRBV27	.	TRBJ2-5	TRBD2	CASSQIGTSRAQYF	TGTGCCAGCAGCCAAATCGGGACTAGCCGGGCCCAGTACTTC
TRBV7-2	.	TRBJ2-5	TRBD2	CASSLRTSGVFSGTQYF	TGTGCCAGCAGCCTCCGGACTAGCGGGGTTTTCAGCGGGACCCAGTACTTC
TRBV5-6	.	TRBJ2-3	.	CASSPDYSSTDTQYF	TGTGCCAGCAGCCCCGACTATTCTAGCACAGATACGCAGTATTTT
TRBV29-1	.	TRBJ1-1	.	CSVTHSGSGDTEAFF	TGCAGCGTGACCCATTCAGGATCCGGGGACACTGAAGCTTTCTTT
TRBV7-2	.	TRBJ2-3	TRBD2	CASSSQRGANTQYF	TGTGCCAGCAGCTCCCAGCGGGGGGCGAATACGCAGTATTTT
TRBV10-3	.	TRBJ2-7	TRBD1	CAISYAGTGGNEQYF	TGTGCCATCAGTTACGCCGGGACAGGGGGCAACGAGCAGTACTTC
TRBV11-2	.	TRBJ1-2	.	CASSLVRAGQPYGYTF	TGTGCCAGCAGCTTAGTACGCGCGGGCCAACCCTATGGCTACACCTTC
TRBV5-5	.	TRBJ2-7	TRBD2	CASSLRGGYEQYF	TGTGCCAGCAGCTTGCGCGGGGGTTACGAGCAGTACTTC
TRBV4-1	.	TRBJ1-4	.	CASSLLRANEKLFF	TGCGCCAGCAGCCTCCTCCGGGCTAATGAAAAACTGTTTTTT
TRBV4-1	.	TRBJ1-1	.	CASSQAGAANMNTEAFF	TGCGCCAGCAGCCAGGCAGGGGCTGCAAACATGAACACTGAAGCTTTCTTT
TRBV2	.	TRBJ2-1	.	CASSERGEQFF	TGTGCCAGCAGTGAAAGGGGTGAGCAGTTCTTC
TRBV5-1	.	TRBJ1-1	TRBD1	CASSPGTGVMNTEAFF	TGCGCCAGCAGCCCCGGGACAGGGGTTATGAACACTGAAGCTTTCTTT
TRBV19	.	TRBJ2-1	TRBD2	CASSMTGGRNEQFF	TGTGCCAGTAGTATGACGGGGGGGAGAAATGAGCAGTTCTTC
TRBV6-4	.	TRBJ1-2	.	CASSESNLGNYGYTF	TGTGCCAGCAGTGAGTCAAACCTCGGTAACTATGGCTACACCTTC
TRBV10-3	.	TRBJ1-2	.	CAISESGTGGRNNYGYTF	TGTGCCATCAGTGAGTCGGGGACCGGGGGACGAAATAACTATGGCTACACCTTC
TRBV5-1	.	TRBJ2-7	TRBD1	CASSLGTGGDEQYF	TGCGCCAGCAGCTTGGGGACAGGGGGTGACGAGCAGTACTTC
TRBV11-2	.	TRBJ1-4	.	CAVSDGGTNEKLFF	TGTGCCGTTAGCGATGGGGGGACTAATGAAAAACTGTTTTTT
TRBV28	.	TRBJ2-3	TRBD2	CASLAGDTDTQYF	TGTGCCAGCCTAGCGGGGGACACAGATACGCAGTATTTT
TRBV18	few	TRBJ1-2	.	CASSVGGAVDGYTF	TGTGCCAGCTCCGTCGGCGGCGCAGTGGATGGCTACACCTTC
TRBV5-1	.	TRBJ1-5	.	CASSPSPAANGVHF	TGCGCCAGCAGCCCAAGCCCAGCAGCGAACGGTGTGCATTTT
TRBV7-9	.	TRBJ1-5	.	CASSSDKAGVAQHF	TGTGCCAGCAGCTCAGACAAGGCGGGGGTAGCCCAGCATTTT
TRBV12-3/TRBV12-4	once	TRBJ1-1	.	CASSAQVTEAFF	TGTGCCAGCAGTGCACAGGTGACTGAAGCTTTCTTT
TRBV11-3	.	TRBJ2-2	.	CASSLDGVNAGELFF	TGTGCCAGCAGCTTAGACGGAGTCAACGCCGGGGAGCTGTTTTTT
TRBV19	.	TRBJ1-2	.	CASSEPSLDGDYGYTF	TGTGCCAGTAGTGAACCTTCCCTAGACGGGGACTATGGCTACACCTTC
TRBV9	.	TRBJ1-2	TRBD1	CASSVGQGNYGYTF	TGTGCCAGCAGCGTCGGACAGGGGAACTATGGCTACACCTTC
TRBV18	.	TRBJ2-1	TRBD2	CASSPRSGGEQFF	TGTGCCAGCTCACCACGAAGCGGGGGGGAGCAGTTCTTC
TRBV9	.	TRBJ1-2	TRBD1	CASSDPMDREVVGYTF	TGTGCCAGCAGCGACCCCATGGACAGGGAAGTGGTAGGCTACACCTTC
TRBV5-1	.	TRBJ2-1	TRBD2	CASSLLAGALYNEQFF	TGCGCCAGCAGCTTGCTAGCGGGGGCCCTCTACAATGAGCAGTTCTTC
TRBV7-2	.	TRBJ2-7	TRBD1	CASSSTGGSPEQYF	TGTGCCAGCAGCTCTACAGGGGGATCCCCCGAGCAGTACTTC
TRBV29-1	.	TRBJ2-1	TRBD1	CSVGTGTVYNEQFF	TGCAGCGTTGGGACGGGGACAGTCTACAATGAGCAGTTCTTC
TRBV5-1	.	TRBJ2-7	TRBD2	CASSLDLAGGYEQYF	TGCGCCAGCAGCTTGGACCTAGCGGGGGGATACGAGCAGTACTTC
TRBV7-2	.	TRBJ2-5	.	CASSLDPGPQETQYF	TGTGCCAGCAGCTTAGATCCAGGGCCCCAAGAGACCCAGTACTTC
TRBV7-6	.	TRBJ2-7	TRBD2	CASSLKLAGGREQYF	TGTGCCAGCAGCTTAAAACTAGCGGGGGGGCGTGAGCAGTACTTC
TRBV18	once	TRBJ1-2	TRBD1	CASSVQGQGATGGYTF	TGTGCCAGCTCTGTCCAAGGACAGGGGGCTACTGGCGGCTACACCTTC
TRBV27	.	TRBJ2-3	TRBD2	CASSVTSGGPVADTQYF	TGTGCCAGCAGTGTTACTAGCGGGGGGCCCGTGGCAGATACGCAGTATTTT
TRBV5-8	.	TRBJ1-5	.	CASTLGGQGNQPQHF	TGTGCCAGCACCCTGGGGGGGCAGGGCAATCAGCCCCAGCATTTT
TRBV6-5	.	TRBJ1-1	.	CASSYSQVPLNTEAFF	TGTGCCAGCAGTTACTCACAGGTACCTCTGAACACTGAAGCTTTCTTT
TRBV30	.	TRBJ1-3	.	CAWSRAGMSGNTIYF	TGTGCCTGGAGTCGCGCCGGGATGTCTGGAAACACCATATATTTT